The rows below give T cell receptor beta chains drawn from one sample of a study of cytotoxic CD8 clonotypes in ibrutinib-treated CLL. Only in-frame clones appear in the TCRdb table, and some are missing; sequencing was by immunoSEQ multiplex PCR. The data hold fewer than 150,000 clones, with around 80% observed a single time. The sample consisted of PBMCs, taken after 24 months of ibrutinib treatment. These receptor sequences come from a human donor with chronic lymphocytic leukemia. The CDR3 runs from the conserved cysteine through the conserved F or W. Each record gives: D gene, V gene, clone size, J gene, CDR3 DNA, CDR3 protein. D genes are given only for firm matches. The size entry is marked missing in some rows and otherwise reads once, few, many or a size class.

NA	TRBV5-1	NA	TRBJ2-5	TGCGCCAGCAGCTTGGCAGGGCTCCCCGGGGAGACCCAGTACTTC	CASSLAGLPGETQYF
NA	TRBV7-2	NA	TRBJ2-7	TGTGCCAGCAGCTTAGCGCGGGACAGAGTCTACGAGCAGTACTTC	CASSLARDRVYEQYF
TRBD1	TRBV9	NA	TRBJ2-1	TGTGCCAGCAGCAGCGCCCCCGGGGCAGGGGGTCGAAATGAGCAGTTCTTC	CASSSAPGAGGRNEQFF
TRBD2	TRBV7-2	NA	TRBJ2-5	TGTGCCAGCAGCTTAGAATTGGTCGCGGGGGGCGGTGGGGAGACCCAGTACTTC	CASSLELVAGGGGETQYF
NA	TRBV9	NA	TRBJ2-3	TGTGCCAGCACTGGCGGTGACACAGATACGCAGTATTTT	CASTGGDTDTQYF
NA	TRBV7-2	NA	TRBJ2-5	TGTGCCAGCAGCTCCTACCGGACCCAGTACTTC	CASSSYRTQYF
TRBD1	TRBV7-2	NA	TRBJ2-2	TGTGCCAGCAGCTTAGTTACAGGGGACACCGGGGAGCTGTTTTTT	CASSLVTGDTGELFF
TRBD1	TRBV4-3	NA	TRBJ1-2	TGCGCCAGCAGCCAAGGGGACAGGTTAGACTATGGCTACACCTTC	CASSQGDRLDYGYTF
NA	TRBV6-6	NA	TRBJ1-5	TGTGCCAGCAGCCAACTCGACAATAAGGCCCAGCATTTT	CASSQLDNKAQHF
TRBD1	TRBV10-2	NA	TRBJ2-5	TGCGCCAGCAACCCAGCAGGGGGTTACCAAGAGACCCAGTACTTC	CASNPAGGYQETQYF
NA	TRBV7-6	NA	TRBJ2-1	TGTGCCAGCAGCTTAAACTCCCGGGTGGTACTCTACAATGAGCAGTTCTTC	CASSLNSRVVLYNEQFF
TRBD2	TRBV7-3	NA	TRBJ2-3	TGTGCCAGCAGCTTAAGAGGGGGAGCGGGGGCCCTCACAGATACGCAGTATTTT	CASSLRGGAGALTDTQYF
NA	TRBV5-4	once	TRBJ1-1	TGTGCCAGCAGCTCGTCACCGGGACAACCGAACACTGAAGCTTTCTTT	CASSSSPGQPNTEAFF
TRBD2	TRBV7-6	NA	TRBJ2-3	TGTGCCAGCAGCTTAGGTAGTCCTAGCGGGGGCACAGATACGCAGTATTTT	CASSLGSPSGGTDTQYF
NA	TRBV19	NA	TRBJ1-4	TGTGCCAGTGGGACGGGTCGGGGAAATGAAAAACTGTTTTTT	CASGTGRGNEKLFF
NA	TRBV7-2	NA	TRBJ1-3	TGTGCCAGCACCCCACAGGTCCTTGGAAACACCATATATTTT	CASTPQVLGNTIYF
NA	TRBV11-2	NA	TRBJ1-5	TGTGCCAGCAGCGCCTGGGAACAGGGTCTGCGTCAGCCCCAGCATTTT	CASSAWEQGLRQPQHF
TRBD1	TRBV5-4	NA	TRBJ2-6	TGTGCCAGCAGCCTACCCGACAGGGGGCCTGGGGCCAACGTCCTGACTTTC	CASSLPDRGPGANVLTF
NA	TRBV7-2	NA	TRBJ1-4	TGTGCCAGCAGCGGACCGGGACGGGATGAAAAACTGTTTTTT	CASSGPGRDEKLFF
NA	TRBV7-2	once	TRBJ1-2	TGTGCCAGCAGCTTACTCCGAGCTAACTATGGCTACACCTTC	CASSLLRANYGYTF
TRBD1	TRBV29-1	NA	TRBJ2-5	TGCAGCGTTGTGGGACAGTACCAAGAGACCCAGTACTTC	CSVVGQYQETQYF
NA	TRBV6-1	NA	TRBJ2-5	TGTGCCAGCAGTGTGACAGGGAGGGGAGAGACCCAGTACTTC	CASSVTGRGETQYF
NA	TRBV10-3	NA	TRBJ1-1	TGTGCCATCAGTGAGCCCAGAGGGATCTGGACTGAAGCTTTCTTT	CAISEPRGIWTEAFF
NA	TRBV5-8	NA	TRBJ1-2	TGTGCCAGCAGCTTGGAGCATCTTGACTATGGCTACACCTTC	CASSLEHLDYGYTF
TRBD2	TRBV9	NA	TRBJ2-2	TGTGCCAGCAGCGAACTAGCGGGGCCCGGGGAGCTGTTTTTT	CASSELAGPGELFF
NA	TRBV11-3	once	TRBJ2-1	TGTGCCAGCAGCTTAGGGGGGGCCTACAATGAGCAGTTCTTC	CASSLGGAYNEQFF
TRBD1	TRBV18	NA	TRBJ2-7	TGTGCCAGCTCACCCCGACCCTTGACAGGGGGATCGTACGAGCAGTACTTC	CASSPRPLTGGSYEQYF
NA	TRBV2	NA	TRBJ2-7	TGTGCCAGCAGTGAAGTCCGGGGGCAGGGTTACGAGCAGTACTTC	CASSEVRGQGYEQYF
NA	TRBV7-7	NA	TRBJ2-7	TGTGCCAGCAGCTTGGATGGACAGTTTTCCTACGAGCAGTACTTC	CASSLDGQFSYEQYF
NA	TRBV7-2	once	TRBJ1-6	TGTGCCAGCAGCCCCGGAAACTATAATTCACCCCTCCACTTT	CASSPGNYNSPLHF
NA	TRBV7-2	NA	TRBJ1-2	TGTGCCAGCAGCCCCGAATATTGGGGACGGGACTATGGCTACACCTTC	CASSPEYWGRDYGYTF
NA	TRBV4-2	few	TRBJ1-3	TGTGCCAGCAGCCATTGGGACACAGGGAAAGGTGGAAACACCATATATTTT	CASSHWDTGKGGNTIYF
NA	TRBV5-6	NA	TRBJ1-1	TGTGCCAGCAGCTATGACTCTATTGAAGCTTTCTTT	CASSYDSIEAFF
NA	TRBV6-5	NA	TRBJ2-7	TGTGCCAGCAGTTCAAATCCAAGGGCCAACGAGCAGTACTTC	CASSSNPRANEQYF
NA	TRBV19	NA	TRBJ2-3	TGTGCCAGTAGTATTCAGGGTACGGGGCATACGCAGTATTTT	CASSIQGTGHTQYF
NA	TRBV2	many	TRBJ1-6	TGTGCCAGCAGTGAAGACAGGCCTCCCCTCCACTTT	CASSEDRPPLHF
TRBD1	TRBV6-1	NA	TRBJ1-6	TGTGCCAGCGGGGACAGGGTTTCACCCCTCCACTTT	CASGDRVSPLHF
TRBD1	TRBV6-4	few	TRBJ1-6	TGTGCCAGCAGCGGGACAGGGTCAACACCCCTCCACTTT	CASSGTGSTPLHF
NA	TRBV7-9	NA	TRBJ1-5	TGTGCCAGCAGTGCCTCGGGGCCCCAGCATTTT	CASSASGPQHF
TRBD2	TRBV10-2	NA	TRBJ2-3	TGCGCCAGCAGTGAGTTGGCAGGGAGGGGAGATACGCAGTATTTT	CASSELAGRGDTQYF
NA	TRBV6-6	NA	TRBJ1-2	TGTGCCAGCAGTTACAAACAGGGTGACTATGGCTACACCTTC	CASSYKQGDYGYTF
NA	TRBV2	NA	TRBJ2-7	TGTGCCAGCAGGAAGGCCTCCCCTATGTGGAACTTC	CASRKASPMWNF
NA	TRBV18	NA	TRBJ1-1	TGTGCCAGCTCACCAAGTTGGGACACTGAAGCTTTCTTT	CASSPSWDTEAFF
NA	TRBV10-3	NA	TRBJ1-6	TGTGCCACCCGGGGGACTGAAAATTCACCCCTCCACTTT	CATRGTENSPLHF
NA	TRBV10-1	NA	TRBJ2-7	TGCGCCAGCCACCTTAATATGTTCCAGCAGTACTTC	CASHLNMFQQYF
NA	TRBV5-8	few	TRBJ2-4	TGTGCCAGCAGCCGGGCCGGGACACAAAACATTCAGTACTTC	CASSRAGTQNIQYF
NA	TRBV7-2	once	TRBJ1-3	TGTGCCAGCAGCCCCCCCCTTCGCTGGGGCGGAAACACCATATATTTT	CASSPPLRWGGNTIYF
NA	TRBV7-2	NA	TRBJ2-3	TGTGCCAGCAGCCCCGGAACGGTCTTAGATACGCAGTATTTT	CASSPGTVLDTQYF
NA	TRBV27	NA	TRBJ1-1	TGTGCCAGCAGCTTTAACGTAGGGGGGGGCATGAACACTGAAGCTTTCTTT	CASSFNVGGGMNTEAFF
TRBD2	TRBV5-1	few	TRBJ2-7	TGCGCCAGCAGCCCCTGGGGGGGCTACGAGCAGTACTTC	CASSPWGGYEQYF
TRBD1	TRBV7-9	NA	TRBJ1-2	TGTGCCAGCAGCTTAGCAGCCGGGACAGGGGGTTCTGGCTACACCTTC	CASSLAAGTGGSGYTF
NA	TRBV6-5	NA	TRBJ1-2	TGTGCCAGCAGTTATACGGCTGACTATGGCTACACCTTC	CASSYTADYGYTF
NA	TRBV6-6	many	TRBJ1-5	TGTGCCAGCAGAACCCGGCAGGGCCATCAGCCCCAGCATTTT	CASRTRQGHQPQHF
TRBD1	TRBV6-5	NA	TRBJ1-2	TGTGCCAGCAGAGGGACAGACCTTATTGGCTACACCTTC	CASRGTDLIGYTF
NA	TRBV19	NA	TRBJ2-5	TGTGCCAGTAGTATACAACAGGAAGAGACCCAGTACTTC	CASSIQQEETQYF